What follows describes a single T cell receptor beta chain. The J segment lost 9 bases and the V segment lost 2 bases, leaving 6 bases of the junction unmatched. Germline V gene lookup returns CDR1 MGHRA and CDR2 YSYEKL. The CDR3 length is 15 residues. This specimen comes from a study of blood T cell repertoires in COVID-19. Background on the study: T cells, B-cell-depleted T cells, or PBMCs provided the cDNA or gDNA that served as material.

In the original analysis: The authors estimated nucleated cell counts from reference gene primer amplification. TCRdb's copy holds only in-frame clones and misses some; the assay was immunoSEQ multiplex PCR. V and J calls and clone size are as listed in that table; D and trimming were resolved from the DNA. Of 110,000 to 150,000 clones listed, roughly 80% were seen once; the top ten hold less than 5%. Sequenced: peripheral blood. The genes are TRBV4-1 and TRBJ2-1; 11 bases are shared with TRBD2. The sequence was obtained from an elderly woman with acute or convalescent COVID-19. The CDR3 DNA reads as TGCGCCAGCAGCCAACTAGCGGGGGGTATGGGTGAGCAGTTCTTC. Translating it yields CASSQLAGGMGEQFF.